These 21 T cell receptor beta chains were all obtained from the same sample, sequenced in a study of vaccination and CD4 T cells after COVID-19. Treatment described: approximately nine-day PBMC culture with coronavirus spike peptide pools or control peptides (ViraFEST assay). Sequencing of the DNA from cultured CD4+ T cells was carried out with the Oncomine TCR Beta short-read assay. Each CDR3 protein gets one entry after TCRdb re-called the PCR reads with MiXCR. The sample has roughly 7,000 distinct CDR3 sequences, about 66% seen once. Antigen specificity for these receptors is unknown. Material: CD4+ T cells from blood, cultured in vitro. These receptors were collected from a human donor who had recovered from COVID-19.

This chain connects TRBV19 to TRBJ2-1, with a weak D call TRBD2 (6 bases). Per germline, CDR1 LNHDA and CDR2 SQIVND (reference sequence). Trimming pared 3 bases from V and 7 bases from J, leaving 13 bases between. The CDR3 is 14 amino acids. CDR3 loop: CASSIDAGLNEQFF. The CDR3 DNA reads TGTGCCAGTAGTATTGACGCGGGACTGAATGAGCAGTTCTTC.

The CDR3 loop reads CASTDRSPLHF. The CDR3 coding sequence is TGTGCCAGCACCGACCGGTCACCCCTCCACTTT. This chain links TRBV28 with TRBJ1-6; no reliable D call. Trimming pared 7 bases from V and 10 bases from J, leaving 8 bases between. The CDR3 has 11 residues. Per germline, CDR1 MDHEN and CDR2 SYDVKM.

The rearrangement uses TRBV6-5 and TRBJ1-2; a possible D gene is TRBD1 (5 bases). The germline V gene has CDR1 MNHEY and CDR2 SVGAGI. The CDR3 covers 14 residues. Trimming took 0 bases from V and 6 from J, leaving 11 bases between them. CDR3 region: CASSYSGGWDGYTF. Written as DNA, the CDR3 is TGTGCCAGCAGTTACTCGGGGGGTTGGGATGGCTACACCTTC.

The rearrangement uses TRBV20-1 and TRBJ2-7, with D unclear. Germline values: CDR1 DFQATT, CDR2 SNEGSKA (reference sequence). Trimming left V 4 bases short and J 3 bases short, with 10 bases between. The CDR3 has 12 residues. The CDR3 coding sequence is TGCAGTGCTAAGGGTAGACACTACGAGCAGTACTTC. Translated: CSAKGRHYEQYF.

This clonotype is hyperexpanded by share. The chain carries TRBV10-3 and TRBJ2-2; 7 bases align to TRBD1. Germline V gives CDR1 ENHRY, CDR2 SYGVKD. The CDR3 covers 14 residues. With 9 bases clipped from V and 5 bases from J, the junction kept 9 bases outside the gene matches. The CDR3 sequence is CAISEDRLTGELFF. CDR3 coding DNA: TGTGCCATAAGCGAGGACAGGCTGACCGGGGAGCTGTTTTTT.

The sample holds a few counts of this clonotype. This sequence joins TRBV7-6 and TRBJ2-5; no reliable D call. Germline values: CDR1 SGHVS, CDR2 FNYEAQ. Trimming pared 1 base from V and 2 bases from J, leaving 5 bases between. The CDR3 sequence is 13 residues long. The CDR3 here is CASSLGLQETQYF. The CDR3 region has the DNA TGTGCCAGCAGCTTAGGACTGCAAGAGACCCAGTACTTC.

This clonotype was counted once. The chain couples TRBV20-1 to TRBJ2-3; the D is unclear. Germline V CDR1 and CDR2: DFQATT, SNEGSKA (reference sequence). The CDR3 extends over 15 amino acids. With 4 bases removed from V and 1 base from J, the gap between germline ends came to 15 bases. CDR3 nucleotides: TGCAGTGCTATTAGCCGGTTGGCGCGCACAGATACGCAGTATTTT. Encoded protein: CSAISRLARTDTQYF.

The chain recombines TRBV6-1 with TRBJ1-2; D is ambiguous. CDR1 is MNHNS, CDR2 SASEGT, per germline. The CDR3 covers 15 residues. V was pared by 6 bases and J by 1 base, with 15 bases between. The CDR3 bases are TGTGCCAGCAGACCGATTGGGGTTCTTAACTATGGCTACACCTTC. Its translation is CASRPIGVLNYGYTF.

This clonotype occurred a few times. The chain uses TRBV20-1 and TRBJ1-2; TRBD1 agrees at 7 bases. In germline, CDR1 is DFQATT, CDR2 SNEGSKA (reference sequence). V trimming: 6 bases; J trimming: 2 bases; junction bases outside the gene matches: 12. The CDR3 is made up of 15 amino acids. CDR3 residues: CSAISIETGNYGYTF. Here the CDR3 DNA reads TGCAGTGCCATATCCATAGAGACAGGGAACTATGGCTACACCTTC.

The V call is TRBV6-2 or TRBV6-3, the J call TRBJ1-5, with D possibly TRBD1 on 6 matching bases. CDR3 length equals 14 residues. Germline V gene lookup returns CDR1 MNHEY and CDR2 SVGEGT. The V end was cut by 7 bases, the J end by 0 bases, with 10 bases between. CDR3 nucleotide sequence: TGTGCCAGCAAGGACAGAGATAGCAATCAGCCCCAGCATTTT. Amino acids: CASKDRDSNQPQHF.

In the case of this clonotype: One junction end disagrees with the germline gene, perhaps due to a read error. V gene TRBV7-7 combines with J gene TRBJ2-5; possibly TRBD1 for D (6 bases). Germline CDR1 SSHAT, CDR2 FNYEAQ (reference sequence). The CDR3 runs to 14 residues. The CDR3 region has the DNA TGTGCTAGCAGCGCCGGGACACACCAAGAGACCCAGTACTTC. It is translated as CASSAGTHQETQYF.

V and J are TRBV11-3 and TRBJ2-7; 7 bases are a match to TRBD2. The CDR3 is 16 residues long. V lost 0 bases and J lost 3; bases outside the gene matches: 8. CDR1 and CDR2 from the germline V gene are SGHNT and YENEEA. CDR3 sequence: CASSLDVGGRNYEQYF. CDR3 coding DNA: TGTGCCAGCAGCTTAGACGTGGGAGGGCGAAACTACGAGCAGTACTTC.

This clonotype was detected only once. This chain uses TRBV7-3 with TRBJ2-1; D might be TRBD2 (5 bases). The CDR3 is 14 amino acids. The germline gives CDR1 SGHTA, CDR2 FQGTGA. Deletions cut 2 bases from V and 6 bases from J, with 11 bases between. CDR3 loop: CASSLEGFSNEQFF. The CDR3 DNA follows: TGTGCCAGCAGCTTAGAGGGATTTAGCAATGAGCAGTTCTTC.

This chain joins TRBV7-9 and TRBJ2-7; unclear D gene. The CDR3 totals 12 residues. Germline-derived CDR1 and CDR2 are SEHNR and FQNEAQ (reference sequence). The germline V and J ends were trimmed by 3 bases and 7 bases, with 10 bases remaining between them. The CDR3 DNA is TGTGCCAGCAGCTTTTCTTTATGGGAGCAGTACTTC. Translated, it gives CASSFSLWEQYF.

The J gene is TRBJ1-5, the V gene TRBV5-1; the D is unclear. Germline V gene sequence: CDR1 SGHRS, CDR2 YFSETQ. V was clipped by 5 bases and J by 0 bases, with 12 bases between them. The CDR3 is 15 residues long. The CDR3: CASRMDGGSNQPQHF. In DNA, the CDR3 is TGCGCCAGCAGAATGGACGGTGGTAGCAATCAGCCCCAGCATTTT.

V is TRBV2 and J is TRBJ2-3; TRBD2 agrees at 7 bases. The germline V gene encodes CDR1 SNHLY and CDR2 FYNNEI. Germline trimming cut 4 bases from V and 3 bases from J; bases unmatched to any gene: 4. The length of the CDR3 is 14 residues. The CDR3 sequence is CASSASSGTDTQYF. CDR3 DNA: TGTGCCAGCAGTGCGTCTAGCGGAACAGATACGCAGTATTTT.

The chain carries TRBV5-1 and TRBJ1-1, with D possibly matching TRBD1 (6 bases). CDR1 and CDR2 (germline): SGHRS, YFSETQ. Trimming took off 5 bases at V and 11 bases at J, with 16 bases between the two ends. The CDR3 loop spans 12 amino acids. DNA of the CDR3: TGCGCCAGCAGGGGGCAGGGGAAAGCGGCTTTCTTT. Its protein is CASRGQGKAAFF.

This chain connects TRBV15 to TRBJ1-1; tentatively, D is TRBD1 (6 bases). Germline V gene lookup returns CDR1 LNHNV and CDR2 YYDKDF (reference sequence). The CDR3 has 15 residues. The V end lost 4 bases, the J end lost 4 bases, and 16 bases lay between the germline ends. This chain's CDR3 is CATSKLGASGTEAFF. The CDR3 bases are TGTGCCACCAGCAAGCTGGGGGCGAGCGGCACTGAAGCTTTCTTT.

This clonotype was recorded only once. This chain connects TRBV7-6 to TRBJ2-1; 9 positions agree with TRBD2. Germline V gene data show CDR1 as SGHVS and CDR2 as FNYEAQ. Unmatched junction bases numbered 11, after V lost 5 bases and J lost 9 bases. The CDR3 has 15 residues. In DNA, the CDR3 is TGTGCCAGCAGCCCATTAGCGGGGGTGTCAATTGAGCAGTTCTTC. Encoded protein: CASSPLAGVSIEQFF.

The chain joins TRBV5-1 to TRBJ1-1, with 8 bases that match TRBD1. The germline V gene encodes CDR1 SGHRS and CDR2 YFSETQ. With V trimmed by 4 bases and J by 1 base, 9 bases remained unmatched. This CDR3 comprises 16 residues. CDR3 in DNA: TGCGCCAGCAGCCCCAGTCCCGGGACAGGGAACACTGAAGCTTTCTTT. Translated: CASSPSPGTGNTEAFF.

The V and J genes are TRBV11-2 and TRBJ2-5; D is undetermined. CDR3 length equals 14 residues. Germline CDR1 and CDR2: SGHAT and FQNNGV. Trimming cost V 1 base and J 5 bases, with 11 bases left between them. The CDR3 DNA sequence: TGTGCCAGCAGCTTAGGATTCGATGGTGAGACCCAGTACTTC. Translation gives CASSLGFDGETQYF. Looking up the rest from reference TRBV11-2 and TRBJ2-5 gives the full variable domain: EAGVAQSPRYKIIEKRQSVAFWCNPISGHATLYWYQQILGQGPKLLIQFQNNGVVDDSQLPKDRFSAERLKGVDSTLKIQPAKLEDSAVYLCASSLGFDGETQYFGPGTRLLVL.